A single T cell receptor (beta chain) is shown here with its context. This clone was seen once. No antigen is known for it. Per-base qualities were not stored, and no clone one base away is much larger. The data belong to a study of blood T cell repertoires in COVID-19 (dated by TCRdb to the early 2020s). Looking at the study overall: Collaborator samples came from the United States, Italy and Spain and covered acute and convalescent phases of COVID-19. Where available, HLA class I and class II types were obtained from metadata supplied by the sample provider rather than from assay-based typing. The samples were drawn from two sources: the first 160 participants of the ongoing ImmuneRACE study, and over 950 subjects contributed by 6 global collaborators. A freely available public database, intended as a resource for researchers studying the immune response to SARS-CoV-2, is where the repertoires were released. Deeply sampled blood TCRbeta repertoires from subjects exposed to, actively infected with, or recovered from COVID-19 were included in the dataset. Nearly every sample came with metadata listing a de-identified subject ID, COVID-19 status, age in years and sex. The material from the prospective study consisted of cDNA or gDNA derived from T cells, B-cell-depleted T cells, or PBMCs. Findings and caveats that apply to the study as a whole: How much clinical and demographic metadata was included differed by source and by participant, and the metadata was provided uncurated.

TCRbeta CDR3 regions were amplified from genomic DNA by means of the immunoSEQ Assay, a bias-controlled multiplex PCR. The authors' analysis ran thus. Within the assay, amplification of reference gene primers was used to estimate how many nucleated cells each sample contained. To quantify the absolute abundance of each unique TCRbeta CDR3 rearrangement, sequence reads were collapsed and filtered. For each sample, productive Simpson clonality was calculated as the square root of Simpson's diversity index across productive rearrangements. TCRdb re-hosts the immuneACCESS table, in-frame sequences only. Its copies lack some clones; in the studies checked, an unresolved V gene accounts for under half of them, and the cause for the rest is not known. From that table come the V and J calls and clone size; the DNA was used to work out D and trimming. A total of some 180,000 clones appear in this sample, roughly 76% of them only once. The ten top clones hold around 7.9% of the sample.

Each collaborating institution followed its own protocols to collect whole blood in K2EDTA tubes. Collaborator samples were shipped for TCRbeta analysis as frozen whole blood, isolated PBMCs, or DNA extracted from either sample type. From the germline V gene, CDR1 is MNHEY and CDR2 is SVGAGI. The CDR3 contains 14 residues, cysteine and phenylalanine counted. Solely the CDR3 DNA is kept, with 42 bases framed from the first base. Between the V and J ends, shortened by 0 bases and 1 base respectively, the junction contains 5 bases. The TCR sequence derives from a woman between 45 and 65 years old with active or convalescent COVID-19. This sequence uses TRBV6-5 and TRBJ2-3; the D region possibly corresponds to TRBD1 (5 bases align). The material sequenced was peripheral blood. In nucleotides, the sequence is TGTGCCAGCAGTTACTCAGGGGGCACAGATACGCAGTATTTT. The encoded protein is CASSYSGGTDTQYF.